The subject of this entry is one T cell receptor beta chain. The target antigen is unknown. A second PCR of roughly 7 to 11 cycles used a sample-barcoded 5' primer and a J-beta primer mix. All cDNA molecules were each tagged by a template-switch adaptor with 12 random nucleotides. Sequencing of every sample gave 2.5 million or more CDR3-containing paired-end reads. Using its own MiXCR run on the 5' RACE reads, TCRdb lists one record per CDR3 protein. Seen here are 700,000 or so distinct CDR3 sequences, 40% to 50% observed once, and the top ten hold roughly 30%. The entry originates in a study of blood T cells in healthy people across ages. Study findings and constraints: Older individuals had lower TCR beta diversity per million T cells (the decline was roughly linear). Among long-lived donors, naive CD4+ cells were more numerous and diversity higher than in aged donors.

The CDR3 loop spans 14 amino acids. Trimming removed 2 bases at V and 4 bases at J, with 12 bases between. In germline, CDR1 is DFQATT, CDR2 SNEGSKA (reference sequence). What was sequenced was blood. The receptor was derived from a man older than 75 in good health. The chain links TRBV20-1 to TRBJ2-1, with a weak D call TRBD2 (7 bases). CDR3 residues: CSARRGAEYNEQFF. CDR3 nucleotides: TGCAGTGCTAGACGGGGGGCGGAATACAATGAGCAGTTCTTC.